A selection of T cell receptor beta chains follows, all from one sample in a study of T cell clonotyping in hematopoietic cell transplantation. Sequencing was performed with immunoSEQ multiplex PCR; in TCRdb, only in-frame clones are kept and a portion is missing. In the table there are some 40,000 clones, about 85% of which are singletons. Here the sequenced sample was peripheral blood mononuclear cells, taken before stem cell transplant. These receptors all stem from a man aged 60-69 years with acute myeloid leukemia. Some clones in this sample may be carry-over from other donors' samples. The conserved cysteine and the conserved F or W are not part of the CDR3 here. The D gene is left open where the match is weak. Rows may omit the clone size; those that give it use once, few, many or a size class.

clone size	D gene	V gene	J gene	CDR3 protein
.	TRBD1	TRBV4-1	TRBJ1-1	ASSQPGQGNTEAF
.	.	TRBV9	TRBJ1-2	ASSVGQGSDYGYT
once	.	TRBV5-1	TRBJ1-2	ASSLLVSYGYT
once	.	TRBV30	TRBJ2-2	AWKWTVRTGELF
.	.	TRBV4-3	TRBJ2-1	ASSQGDHSNNEQF
.	.	TRBV4-2	TRBJ1-4	ASSTREGSMTEKLF
.	TRBD2	TRBV29-1	TRBJ2-3	SVENPGLAGDTDTQY
.	TRBD1	TRBV19	TRBJ1-2	ASSQTGGVGYT
.	.	TRBV7-2	TRBJ2-7	ASSLGASPGEQY
.	.	TRBV4-2	TRBJ1-4	ASSQRREHRATNEKLF
.	.	TRBV9	TRBJ2-7	ASSVVGDGPKSEQY
.	.	TRBV6-5	TRBJ1-5	ASIRGGGSNQPQH
.	TRBD1	TRBV19	TRBJ1-5	ASSKRDRGLSNQPQH
once	TRBD1	TRBV7-3	TRBJ2-2	ASSTHPRDRVGTGELF
once	TRBD1	TRBV30	TRBJ1-2	AWNPLDREDNGYT
.	TRBD1	TRBV5-6	TRBJ2-4	ASSLGDRGNIQY
.	.	TRBV4-3	TRBJ1-1	ASSQDLNLNTEAF
few	TRBD1	TRBV19	TRBJ1-6	ASAIQGNDSPLH
.	TRBD1	TRBV5-1	TRBJ2-1	ASSSIGQGASWGNEQF
few	.	TRBV7-6	TRBJ1-2	ASSSGGGTYGYT